The T cell receptor beta chain under discussion was sequenced for a study of blood T cell repertoires in COVID-19. The overall study: Samples of COVID-19 (acute and convalescent) were obtained from the United States, Italy and Spain. In each case, the material was cDNA or gDNA derived from T cells, B-cell-depleted T cells, or PBMCs.

The CDR3 consists of 14 residues. CDR1 is SEHNR, CDR2 FQNEAQ, per germline (reference sequence). Trimming removed 3 bases from V and 6 bases from J, with 14 bases in between. Source study methods: Scientists estimated how many nucleated cells there were by amplifying reference gene primers. The table came from immunoSEQ multiplex PCR; TCRdb's copy has only in-frame clones and leaves some out. The V and J calls and clone size were taken over from that table, and D and trimming were inferred from the DNA. The data hold 70,000 or so clones, with about 88% observed a single time. This chain uses TRBV7-9 with TRBJ1-1, with a weak D call TRBD1 (6 bases). The TCR sequence derives from a man between 65 and 85 years old with active COVID-19. Sample: peripheral blood. The CDR3 protein is CASSFGGVGAEAFF. CDR3 nucleotide sequence: TGTGCCAGCAGCTTTGGGGGCGTGGGGGCTGAAGCTTTCTTT.